These 10 T cell receptor beta chains originate from one sample sequenced in a study of cytomegalovirus exposure and HLA in healthy donors. PCR amplification relied on 60 Vbeta primers (plus 13 Jbeta primers). Data came from immunoSEQ multiplex PCR; TCRdb stores just in-frame clones and leaves some out. The repertoire consists of 150,000 to 180,000 clones, with roughly 80% occurring once and the leading ten covering roughly 4%. The sample consisted of PBMCs. Receptor source: a middle-aged woman in good health and CMV-seronegative.

The rearrangement uses TRBV7-8 and TRBJ1-2, with 11 bases fitting TRBD1. The CDR3 runs to 17 residues. V shed 4 bases, J shed 4 bases, and the junction held 11 bases outside the gene matches. From germline, CDR1 is SGHVS and CDR2 FQNEAQ. CDR3 nucleotides: TGTGCCAGCAGCTCCATTGGACAGGGGGCAAAATTCTATGGCTACACCTTC. Protein product: CASSSIGQGAKFYGYTF.

J is TRBJ2-2 and V is TRBV6-6, with D unresolved. The CDR3 sequence is 16 residues long. Per the germline V gene, CDR1 is MNHNY and CDR2 is SVGAGI (reference sequence). V was clipped by 0 bases and J by 1 base, with 9 bases between them. CDR3 in amino acids: CASSYSIRVNTGELFF. DNA for the CDR3: TGTGCCAGCAGTTACTCGATACGAGTGAACACCGGGGAGCTGTTTTTT.

The chain is built from TRBV5-1 and TRBJ2-1; 10 bases match TRBD1. The CDR3 is 15 amino acids. V shed 5 bases, J shed 9 bases, and the junction held 11 bases outside the gene matches. Germline assignment: CDR1 SGHRS and CDR2 YFSETQ. DNA of the CDR3: TGCGCCAGCAGGACAGGGGGCGGAGAAGTAGCTGAGCAGTTCTTC. This gives the protein CASRTGGGEVAEQFF.

The gene calls are TRBV21-1 and TRBJ2-3; TRBD2 was called by the table and not checked on the DNA. TRBV21-1 represents a pseudogene. The CDR3 is 17 amino acids. CDR3 coding DNA: TGTGCCAGCAGCAAAGGGCAAGGTCCAGCGGCCACAGATACGCAGTATTTT. Protein: CASSKGQGPAATDTQYF.

This clone has only a few counts. This CDR3 reads CASRREGYGYTF. CDR3 DNA: TGTGCCAGCAGGCGGGAGGGATATGGCTACACCTTC. This chain links TRBV27 with TRBJ1-2; D is uncertain. CDR1 is MNHEY, CDR2 SMNVEV, per germline (reference sequence). The CDR3 loop spans 12 amino acids. Between the trimmed V and J ends, which lost 6 bases and 5 bases, there was a span of 10 bases.

The chain carries TRBV6-6 and TRBJ1-2, with D possibly being TRBD1 (6 bases). V was shortened by 5 bases and J by 2 bases, with 9 bases between the two germline ends. Germline V lookup: CDR1 MNHNY, CDR2 SVGAGI (reference sequence). This CDR3 region has 13 residues. The CDR3 region has the DNA TGTGCCAGCAGTCAACAGGGAAACTATGGCTACACCTTC. It specifies CASSQQGNYGYTF.

Only one count was recorded for this clone. Germline is not matched at one junction end, which may reflect a read error. The genes are TRBV11-2 and TRBJ2-6, with 7 positions matching TRBD1. CDR3 length: 16 residues. Germline values: CDR1 SGHAT, CDR2 FQNNGV. CDR3 DNA sequence: TGTGCCAGCACCTTAGAAGGGGGCACTGGGGCCAACGTCCTGACTTTC. Protein product: CASTLEGGTGANVLTF.

This clone appeared a few times. V and J are TRBV11-2 and TRBJ2-7, with a possible D match to TRBD2 (5 bases). The CDR3 is 15 residues long. Germline V gene data show CDR1 as SGHAT and CDR2 as FQNNGV. Trimming removed 5 bases at V and 3 bases at J, with 17 bases between. The CDR3 sequence is CASSHRRGISYEQYF. The CDR3 DNA is TGTGCCAGCAGCCATCGTCGAGGGATCAGCTACGAGCAGTACTTC.

The chain uses TRBV19 and TRBJ2-1; 13 bases align to TRBD2. The CDR3 is 14 amino acids. Germline V gives CDR1 LNHDA, CDR2 SQIVND (reference sequence). J was trimmed by 3 bases and V by 8 bases; bases with no gene match: 1. CDR3 sequence reads: CASRLAGGYNEQFF. Written as DNA, the CDR3 is TGTGCCAGTCGACTAGCGGGGGGCTACAATGAGCAGTTCTTC.

CDR3 coding DNA: TGTGCCGGCCAGCACATTGGGGCCTCAACTGCCCTGAACACCGGGGAGCTGTTTTTT. The encoded protein is CAGQHIGASTALNTGELFF. V and J are TRBV30 and TRBJ2-2, with TRBD1 as a possible D gene (5 bases). The germline V and J ends were trimmed by 8 bases and 1 base, with 29 bases remaining between them. CDR1 is GTSNPN and CDR2 is SVGIG in the germline V gene (reference sequence). There are 19 residues in the CDR3.